The 21 T cell receptor beta chains in this list originate from one sample, sequenced in a study of TIL therapy for anti-PD-1-resistant metastatic lung cancer. As to time point: pre-treatment sample, taken before nivolumab and TIL therapy. The immunoSEQ assay was v3. Profiling relied on immunoSEQ multiplex PCR, and the TCRdb table lists in-frame clones only, not all of them. The profile shows under 35,000 clones, about 70% of them singletons. Source: blood, taken at baseline. These receptor sequences come from a woman aged 30-79 years with non-small cell lung cancer.

V usage is TRBV2 and J usage is TRBJ1-5, with 8 bases lining up with TRBD1. Germline V gives CDR1 SNHLY, CDR2 FYNNEI. V was pared by 6 bases and J by 6 bases, with 10 bases of the junction left unmatched. This CDR3 has 15 residues. The CDR3 DNA reads TGTGCCAGCAGCCCGGGACAGGAAAATTTTCAGCCCCAGCATTTT. Its translation: CASSPGQENFQPQHF.

The chain couples TRBV6-6 to TRBJ2-7, with no clear D. V lost 2 bases and J 0 bases, leaving 5 bases between the germline ends. The CDR3 is 13 residues long. Germline loops: CDR1 MNHNY, CDR2 SVGAGI (reference sequence). The CDR3 loop reads CASSYEGSYEQYF. CDR3 nucleotide sequence: TGTGCCAGCAGTTACGAAGGCTCCTACGAGCAGTACTTC.

This clone has just one count. V is TRBV5-1 and J is TRBJ2-2; no reliable D call. The CDR3 runs 11 residues. With 7 bases removed from V and 4 bases from J, the gap between germline ends came to 5 bases. The germline CDR1 and CDR2 sequences are SGHRS and YFSETQ. The CDR3 region has the DNA TGCGCCAGCGGCGCCACCGGGGAGCTGTTTTTT. The encoded protein is CASGATGELFF.

This clone came up once. J is TRBJ2-5 and V is TRBV12-5; TRBD2 might be the D (5 bases). There are 12 residues in the CDR3. Germline CDR1 LGHNT, CDR2 FRNRAP. V lost 5 bases, J lost 4 bases, and 8 bases lay in between. The CDR3 sequence: CASGTGLETQYF. As DNA, the CDR3 is TGTGCTAGTGGTACGGGATTAGAGACCCAGTACTTC. Based on the CDR3 plus reference TRBV12-5 and TRBJ2-5, the full variable domain is DARVTQTPRHKVTEMGQEVTMRCQPILGHNTVFWYRQTMMQGLELLAYFRNRAPLDDSGMPKDRFSAEMPDATLATLKIQPSEPRDSAVYFCASGTGLETQYFGPGTRLLVL.

The chain links TRBV18 to TRBJ2-3; no definite D call. CDR1 and CDR2 from the germline V gene are KGHSH and LQKENI. This CDR3 is built from 13 residues. With 0 bases removed from V and 2 bases from J, the gap between germline ends came to 3 bases. CDR3 coding DNA: TGTGCCAGCTCACCACCCCTCACAGATACGCAGTATTTT. Its protein is CASSPPLTDTQYF.

V is TRBV6-5 and J is TRBJ2-5, with D possibly TRBD1 on 8 matching bases. Trimming shortened V by 6 bases and J by 2 bases, and 13 bases separated the two germline ends. Germline assignment: CDR1 MNHEY and CDR2 SVGAGI. The CDR3 sequence is 14 residues long. CDR3 DNA sequence: TGTGCCAGCAGGAAACAGGGGGGGCAAGAGACCCAGTACTTC. This encodes CASRKQGGQETQYF.

V and J are TRBV4-2 and TRBJ2-1, with 8 bases fitting TRBD2. Germline V lookup: CDR1 LGHNA, CDR2 YNFKEQ. The CDR3 spans 16 residues. The V segment lost 1 base and the J segment 5 bases; nucleotides outside the gene matches: 7. This CDR3 is CASSQGTSGADNEQFF. CDR3 DNA sequence: TGTGCCAGCAGCCAAGGTACTAGCGGAGCCGACAATGAGCAGTTCTTC.

This clone appeared once. The CDR3 region has the DNA TGTGCCAGCAGCCCAGAAAGCGGGAGCAGTGAGCAGTTCTTC. It encodes CASSPESGSSEQFF. This chain joins TRBV11-3 and TRBJ2-1, with 8 bases aligning to TRBD2. The CDR3 has 14 amino acids. The V segment lost 5 bases and the J segment 9 bases; nucleotides outside the gene matches: 9. Germline loops: CDR1 SGHNT, CDR2 YENEEA.

This chain joins TRBV7-8 and TRBJ2-3; D is unclear. Germline V gene lookup returns CDR1 SGHVS and CDR2 FQNEAQ. Trimming pared 8 bases from V and 6 bases from J, leaving 21 bases between. There are 15 residues in the CDR3. DNA for the CDR3: TGTGCCAGCCGTTTACTAACGGGTTCATATGATACGCAGTATTTT. It is translated as CASRLLTGSYDTQYF.

By frequency in the sample, this clone is medium-sized (0.01 to 0.1%). The DNA for the CDR3 is TGTGCCAGCAGTCTAGGGACAGGGTGGACCGGGGAGCTGTTTTTT. Its translation: CASSLGTGWTGELFF. The V gene is TRBV27, the J gene TRBJ2-2; 9 bases fit TRBD1. This CDR3 is built from 15 residues. The J segment lost 5 bases and the V segment lost 5 bases, leaving 6 bases of the junction unmatched. The germline V gene encodes CDR1 MNHEY and CDR2 SMNVEV (reference sequence).

This clone showed up just a few times. V and J are TRBV9 and TRBJ1-2; no definite D call. The germline V gene has CDR1 SGDLS and CDR2 YYNGEE. The CDR3 covers 15 residues. V was cut by 6 bases and J by 0 bases, with 15 bases left in between. CDR3 residues: CASTRLLGANYGYTF. CDR3 nucleotides: TGTGCCAGCACAAGACTGTTAGGAGCTAACTATGGCTACACCTTC.

The rearrangement uses TRBV4-2 and TRBJ1-2; no firm D call. This CDR3 has 14 amino acids. With 4 bases removed from V and 8 bases from J, the gap between germline ends came to 17 bases. CDR1 and CDR2 (germline): LGHNA, YNFKEQ. CDR3 residues: CASSPPSQAAGYTF. The CDR3 DNA sequence: TGTGCCAGCAGCCCCCCCTCTCAGGCGGCAGGCTACACCTTC.

The chain recombines TRBV15 with TRBJ2-1; D may be TRBD2 (6 bases). Germline V gives CDR1 LNHNV, CDR2 YYDKDF (reference sequence). V gave up 6 bases and J gave up 7 bases, with 13 bases separating them. There are 13 residues in the CDR3. CDR3 protein: CATRVSRGNEQFF. DNA for the CDR3: TGTGCCACCAGGGTTAGTCGGGGGAATGAGCAGTTCTTC. Full variable domain (missing parts from reference TRBV15 and TRBJ2-1): DAMVIQNPRYQVTQFGKPVTLSCSQTLNHNVMYWYQQKSSQAPKLLFHYYDKDFNNEADTPDNFQSRRPNTSFCFLDIRSPGLGDTAMYLCATRVSRGNEQFFGPGTRLTVL.

The chain couples TRBV27 to TRBJ2-1; the match to TRBD2 covers 8 bases. J gave up 9 bases and V 0 bases, and 7 bases lay outside the gene matches. The germline V gene has CDR1 MNHEY and CDR2 SMNVEV (reference sequence). The CDR3 is 15 amino acids. The CDR3 is CASSLSSGLVIEQFF. The CDR3 coding sequence is TGTGCCAGCAGTTTATCTTCGGGACTAGTGATTGAGCAGTTCTTC.

This clone was detected once. The chain couples TRBV29-1 to TRBJ2-5; D is possibly TRBD1 or TRBD2 (5 bases each). This CDR3 has 17 amino acids. With 4 bases removed from V and 5 bases from J, the gap between germline ends came to 26 bases. The germline gives CDR1 SQVTM, CDR2 ANQGSEA. DNA of the CDR3: TGCAGCGTTGGAGGGGTTACCGAAGGGAGTTGGCAGGAGACCCAGTACTTC. Its translation is CSVGGVTEGSWQETQYF.

J is TRBJ2-1 and V is TRBV7-2, with 9 positions matching TRBD2. The germline V gene has CDR1 SGHTA and CDR2 FQGNSA. The V segment lost 6 bases and the J segment 14 bases; nucleotides outside the gene matches: 5. This CDR3 region has 11 residues. The CDR3 loop is CASRVAGVKFF. The CDR3, as DNA: TGTGCCAGCAGGGTAGCGGGAGTGAAGTTCTTC.

This sequence joins TRBV30 and TRBJ2-3, with a weak D call TRBD1 (6 bases). Germline CDR1 reads GTSNPN; CDR2 reads SVGIG (reference sequence). The CDR3 is 14 amino acids. Trimming removed 7 bases from V and 2 bases from J, with 16 bases in between. The CDR3: CASRWGPLTDTQYF. CDR3 coding DNA: TGTGCCTCCAGGTGGGGGCCCCTCACAGATACGCAGTATTTT. The whole variable domain, remainder taken from reference TRBV30 and TRBJ2-3, is SQTIHQWPATLVQPVGSPLSLECTVEGTSNPNLYWYRQAAGRGLQLLFYSVGIGQISSEVPQNLSASRPQDRQFILSSKKLLLSDSGFYLCASRWGPLTDTQYFGPGTRLTVL.

V gene TRBV2 combines with J gene TRBJ2-7; maybe TRBD2 (5 bases). CDR3 length equals 13 residues. The V gene's germline CDR1 is SNHLY and CDR2 FYNNEI. Trimming shortened V by 3 bases and J by 9 bases, and 15 bases separated the two germline ends. The CDR3 protein is CASSDASFQSQYF. CDR3 bases: TGTGCCAGCAGTGATGCTAGCTTTCAGTCGCAGTACTTC.

The V and J genes are TRBV19 and TRBJ1-3; 8 bases fit TRBD1. With 10 bases clipped from V and 2 bases from J, the junction kept 4 bases outside the gene matches. This CDR3 has 13 amino acids. In germline, CDR1 is LNHDA, CDR2 SQIVND (reference sequence). The chain's CDR3 is CATGQGPGNTIYF. The CDR3 nucleotides read TGTGCCACCGGACAGGGACCTGGAAACACCATATATTTT.

The rearrangement links TRBV4-1 to TRBJ2-7; 12 bases are a match to TRBD2. Trimming took 1 base from V and 7 from J; bases not matched to a gene: 2. The CDR3 sequence is 14 residues long. Germline loops: CDR1 MGHRA, CDR2 YSYEKL. The CDR3 loop reads CASSQGTSGIEQYF. The CDR3 DNA follows: TGCGCCAGCAGCCAAGGGACTAGCGGGATAGAGCAGTACTTC.

The J gene is TRBJ2-7, the V gene TRBV28, with D tentatively TRBD2 (5 bases). CDR1 and CDR2 (germline): MDHEN, SYDVKM. The CDR3 is 14 amino acids. Trimming left V 2 bases short and J 2 bases short, with 10 bases between. The CDR3 DNA reads TGTGCCAGCAGTTTAGCTAGCTTTACCTACGAGCAGTACTTC. Protein: CASSLASFTYEQYF.